This T cell receptor (beta chain) was sequenced in a study of blood T cell repertoires in COVID-19. Study overall: PBMCs, B-cell-depleted T cells, or T cells were the source of the cDNA or gDNA that made up the material.

Losses at the gene ends were 5 bases for V and 0 bases for J; bases not matched to a gene: 6. The CDR3 runs 18 residues. Germline V gene sequence: CDR1 SGHTA, CDR2 FQGTGA. This clone turned up a few times. The data were produced by immunoSEQ multiplex PCR, yet TCRdb's version contains in-frame clones alone and is incomplete. The sample yields some 200,000 clones, 85% to 90% seen once. The chain has TRBV7-3 and TRBJ2-1, with 14 bases identical to TRBD2. The sequence was collected from a man at least 80 years old with acute or convalescent COVID-19. What was sequenced was peripheral blood. The CDR3 is CASSPRGTSGSSYNEQFF. Here the CDR3 DNA reads TGTGCCAGCAGCCCGAGGGGGACTAGCGGGAGCTCCTACAATGAGCAGTTCTTC.